The sequence of this T cell receptor (beta chain) was determined in a study of blood T cell repertoires in COVID-19. On the study more broadly: Whether acute or convalescent, the COVID-19 samples came from the United States, Italy and Spain. The analysed material was cDNA or gDNA that came from T cells, B-cell-depleted T cells, or PBMCs.

The CDR3 spans 14 residues. CDR1 SGHAT and CDR2 FQNNGV come from the germline V gene. J was trimmed by 3 bases and V by 2 bases; bases with no gene match: 4. Per the authors' pipeline: Reference gene primer amplification gave nucleated cell count estimates. Using immunoSEQ multiplex PCR, the repertoire was profiled, and TCRdb retains in-frame clones only, with some absent. That table is the source of V, J and clone size, and D and trimming were worked out from the DNA. The repertoire holds approximately 99,000 clones, with 55% to 75% as singletons. The sample consisted of peripheral blood. This chain connects TRBV11-2 to TRBJ2-7, with 7 bases matching TRBD1. The origin of this receptor is a woman aged 40 to 50 with acute or convalescent COVID-19. The CDR3 loop reads CASSLLTGDYEQYF. CDR3 nucleotide sequence: TGTGCCAGCAGCTTACTCACAGGGGACTACGAGCAGTACTTC.